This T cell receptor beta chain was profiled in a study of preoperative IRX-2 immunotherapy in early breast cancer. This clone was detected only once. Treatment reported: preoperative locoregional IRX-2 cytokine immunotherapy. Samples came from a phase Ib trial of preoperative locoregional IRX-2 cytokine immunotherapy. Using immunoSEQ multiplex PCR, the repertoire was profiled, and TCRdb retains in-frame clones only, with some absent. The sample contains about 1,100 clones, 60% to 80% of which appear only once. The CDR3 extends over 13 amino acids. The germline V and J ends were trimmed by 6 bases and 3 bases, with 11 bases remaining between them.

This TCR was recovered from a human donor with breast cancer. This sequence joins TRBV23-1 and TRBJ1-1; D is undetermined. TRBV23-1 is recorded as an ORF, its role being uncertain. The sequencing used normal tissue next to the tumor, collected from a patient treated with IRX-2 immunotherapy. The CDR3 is CASSFHLDTEAFF. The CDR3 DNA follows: TGCGCCAGCAGCTTTCACTTGGACACTGAAGCTTTCTTT.